This T cell receptor beta chain was obtained from a study of CD8 T cells in ankylosing spondylitis. Only a few counts were recorded for this clonotype. As yet, its antigen is unknown. Study-level points and caveats: Seemingly characteristic of ankylosing spondylitis blood was a TCR beta motif consisting of eight highly homologous variants.

MiXCR, run by TCRdb on the 5' RACE reads, gives a single entry per CDR3 protein. The sample includes about 500,000 distinct CDR3 sequences, about 13% of them seen just once. CDR3 size: 13 residues. Germline-derived CDR1 and CDR2 are KGHSH and LQKENI. V was clipped by 6 bases and J by 8 bases; unmatched bases: 7. The chain combines TRBV18 with TRBJ1-2, with 9 bases that match TRBD1. The receptor was derived from a male donor with ankylosing spondylitis. Sequencing was done on a sample of blood, either unsorted or a sorted T cell fraction (not recorded which). The CDR3 sequence is CASSPTGGDGYTF. The CDR3 DNA follows: TGTGCCAGCTCTCCAACAGGGGGCGACGGCTACACCTTC.